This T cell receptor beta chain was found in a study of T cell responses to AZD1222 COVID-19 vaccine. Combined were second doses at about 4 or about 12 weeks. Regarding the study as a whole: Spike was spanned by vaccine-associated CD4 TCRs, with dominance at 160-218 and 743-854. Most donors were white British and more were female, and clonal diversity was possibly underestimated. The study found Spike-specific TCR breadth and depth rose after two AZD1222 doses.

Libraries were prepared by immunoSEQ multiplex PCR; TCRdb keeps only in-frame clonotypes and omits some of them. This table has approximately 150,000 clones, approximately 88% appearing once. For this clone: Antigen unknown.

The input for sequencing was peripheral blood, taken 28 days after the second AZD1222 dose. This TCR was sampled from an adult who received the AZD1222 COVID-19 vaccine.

The CDR3: CASSVRVSSYNEQFF. The CDR3 region has the DNA TGTGCCAGCAGCGTAAGGGTTAGCTCCTACAATGAGCAGTTCTTC. This sequence joins TRBV9 and TRBJ2-1; D remains unclear. V was trimmed by 1 base and J by 0 bases, leaving 8 bases between them. The CDR3 is 15 residues long. CDR1 and CDR2 (germline): SGDLS, YYNGEE.